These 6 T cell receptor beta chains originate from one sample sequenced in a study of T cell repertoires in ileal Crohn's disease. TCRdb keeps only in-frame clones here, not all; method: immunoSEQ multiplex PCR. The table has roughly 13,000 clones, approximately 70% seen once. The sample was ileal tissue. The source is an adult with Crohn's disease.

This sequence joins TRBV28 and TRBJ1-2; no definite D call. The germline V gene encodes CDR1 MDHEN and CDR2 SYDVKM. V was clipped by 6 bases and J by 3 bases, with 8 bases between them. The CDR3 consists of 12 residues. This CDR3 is CASRLEDYGYTF. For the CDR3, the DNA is TGTGCCAGCAGACTGGAGGACTATGGCTACACCTTC.

The CDR3 coding sequence is TGTGCCAGCAGCTCCACAGGGATTTCAGATACGCAGTATTTT. Translated, it gives CASSSTGISDTQYF. The rearrangement uses TRBV7-9 and TRBJ2-3; TRBD1 is a possible D gene (6 bases). Germline V lookup: CDR1 SEHNR, CDR2 FQNEAQ (reference sequence). This CDR3 contains 14 residues. V lost 4 bases to trimming and J lost 4 bases, with 12 bases between them.

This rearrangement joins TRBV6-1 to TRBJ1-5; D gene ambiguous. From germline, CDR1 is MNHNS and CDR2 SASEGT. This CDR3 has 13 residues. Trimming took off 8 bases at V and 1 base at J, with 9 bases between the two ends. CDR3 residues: CASCGDSNQPQHF. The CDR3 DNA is TGTGCCAGCTGCGGTGACAGCAATCAGCCCCAGCATTTT.

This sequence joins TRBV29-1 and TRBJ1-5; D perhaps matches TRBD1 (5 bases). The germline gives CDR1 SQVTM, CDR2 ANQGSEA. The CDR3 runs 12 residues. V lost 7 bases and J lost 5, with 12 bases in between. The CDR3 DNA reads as TGCAGCGCTGGGGGTCACGATCAGCCCCAGCATTTT. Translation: CSAGGHDQPQHF.

CDR3 sequence: CASIHRDRGRRTEAFF. The CDR3 DNA is TGTGCCAGTATTCACCGGGACAGGGGGCGAAGGACTGAAGCTTTCTTT. V is TRBV19 and J is TRBJ1-1; TRBD1 aligns across 12 bases. The trim removed 7 bases at V and 5 bases at J, leaving 11 bases unmatched. CDR3 length: 16 amino acids. Looked up from germline, CDR1 is LNHDA and CDR2 is SQIVND (reference sequence).

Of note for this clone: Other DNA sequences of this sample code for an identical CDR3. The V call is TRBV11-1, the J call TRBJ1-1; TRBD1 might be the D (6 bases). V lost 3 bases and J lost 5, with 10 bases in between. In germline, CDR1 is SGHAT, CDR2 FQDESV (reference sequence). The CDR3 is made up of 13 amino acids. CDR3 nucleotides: TGTGCCAGCAGCTTCGGTAGGGGGACTGAAGCTTTCTTT. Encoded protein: CASSFGRGTEAFF.